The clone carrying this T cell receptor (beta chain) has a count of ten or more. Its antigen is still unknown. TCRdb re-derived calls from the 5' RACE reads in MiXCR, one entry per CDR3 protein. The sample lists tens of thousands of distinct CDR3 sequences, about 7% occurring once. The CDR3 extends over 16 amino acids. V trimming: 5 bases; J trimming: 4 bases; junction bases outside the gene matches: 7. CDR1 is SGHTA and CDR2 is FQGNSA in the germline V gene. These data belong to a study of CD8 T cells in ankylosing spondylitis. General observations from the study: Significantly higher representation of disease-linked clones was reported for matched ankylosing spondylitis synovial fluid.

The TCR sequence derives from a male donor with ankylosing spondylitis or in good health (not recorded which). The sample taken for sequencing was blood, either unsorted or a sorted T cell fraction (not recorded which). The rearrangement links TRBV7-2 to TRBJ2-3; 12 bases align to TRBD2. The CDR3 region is CASSKAPSGRADTQYF. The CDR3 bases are TGTGCCAGCAGCAAAGCCCCTAGCGGGAGGGCAGATACGCAGTATTTT.